This T cell receptor beta chain was sequenced in a study of cytomegalovirus exposure and HLA in healthy donors. Study results and limitations: In a later analysis, across HLA loci, associated TCR counts were highest for DRB1, lowest for HLA-C. Accounts indicate the classifier identified cytomegalovirus status with strong specificity and sensitivity. Cytomegalovirus association was listed for approximately 150 TCR beta chains. Researchers reported in a later analysis that a missense DCLRE1C variant was tied to TCR beta V- and J-gene trimming.

The CDR3 contains 15 residues. Germline-derived CDR1 and CDR2 are MNHNS and SASEGT. The junction had 9 bases not matched to a gene; V was cut back by 7 bases and J by 5 bases. Primers included in the PCR were 60 Vbeta and 13 Jbeta primers. Using immunoSEQ multiplex PCR, the repertoire was profiled, and TCRdb retains in-frame clones only, with some absent. The repertoire holds approximately 110,000 clones, with over 60% as singletons. With regard to this clone: Its antigen is as yet unknown.

This TCR derives from a female donor in good health and CMV-seropositive. The chain couples TRBV6-1 to TRBJ1-5; TRBD1 aligns across 9 bases. Sequenced sample: PBMCs. CDR3 loop: CASISQGAPDQPQHF. The CDR3 DNA reads TGTGCCAGCATATCACAGGGGGCTCCCGATCAGCCCCAGCATTTT.